This T cell receptor beta chain was obtained from a study of blood T cell repertoires in COVID-19. Study-wide background: The United States, Italy and Spain were the sources of the acute and convalescent COVID-19 samples. T cells, B-cell-depleted T cells, or PBMCs supplied cDNA or gDNA.

This clone occurred a few times. This CDR3 is built from 14 residues. Trimming took off 10 bases at V and 1 base at J, with 12 bases between the two ends. The V gene's germline CDR1 is KGHDR and CDR2 SFDVKD. As originally analysed: How many nucleated cells were present was estimated from reference gene primer amplification. The assay was immunoSEQ multiplex PCR, and TCRdb's table has in-frame clones only and misses some. The V and J calls and clone size come from that table; D and trimming were worked out from the DNA. The sample yields about 160,000 clones, about 86% seen once. This sequence was found in a woman of 80 years or more with acute or convalescent COVID-19. This chain connects TRBV24-1 to TRBJ2-2; a weak D match, TRBD2 (5 bases). The sequencing input was peripheral blood. The DNA for the CDR3 is TGTGCCACTGCGACTACTAAGAACACCGGGGAGCTGTTTTTT. Encoded protein: CATATTKNTGELFF.